This T cell receptor (beta chain) stems from a study of PD-L1 blockade in urothelial cancer. Study conclusions and caveats: A below-median TCR clonality in blood before treatment predicted better survival.

Unmatched junction bases numbered 7, after V lost 2 bases and J lost 6 bases. Germline V gene lookup returns CDR1 MDHEN and CDR2 SYDVKM. CDR3 size: 14 residues. TCRdb's table, derived via immunoSEQ multiplex PCR, lists solely in-frame clones and lacks some. The sample yields 35,000 to 50,000 clones, around 80% seen once. Concerning this clone itself: Its matching antigen is unknown.

As for time point: pretreatment peripheral blood. Patients yielded 1 to 8 samples each, pretreatment and on-treatment. The material sequenced was PBMCs, taken around atezolizumab (anti-PD-L1) treatment. The receptor was isolated from a man in his fifties or sixties with urothelial cancer. J is TRBJ2-7 and V is TRBV28; 7 bases are a match to TRBD2. Here the CDR3 reads CASSLGGGLGEQYF. The CDR3 DNA reads as TGTGCCAGCAGTTTAGGGGGAGGGCTCGGCGAGCAGTACTTC.